Here is one T cell receptor (beta chain) with its context. The data belong to a study of T cell responses to AZD1222 COVID-19 vaccine. Sequenced by immunoSEQ multiplex PCR; TCRdb stores in-frame clones only, minus some. The sample yields roughly 72,000 clones, about 85% seen once. Trimming took off 3 bases at V and 1 base at J, with 15 bases between the two ends. This CDR3 comprises 17 residues. Looked up from germline, CDR1 is SGHVS and CDR2 is FQNEAQ. The gene calls are TRBV7-8 and TRBJ2-2, with unresolved D. This sequence originates from an adult in good health. Sequenced here: peripheral blood, sampled on day 0 of AZD1222 vaccination. As DNA, the CDR3 is TGTGCCAGCAGCTTTGGTAAAGCGACGCTGAACACCGGGGAGCTGTTTTTT. Protein sequence: CASSFGKATLNTGELFF.